The present TCR beta chain was sequenced within a study of T cells after yellow fever vaccination. This clonotype was counted between two and nine times. TCRdb redid the calling of the 5' RACE reads with MiXCR, one entry per CDR3 protein. Among about 550,000 distinct CDR3 sequences listed, roughly 19% were seen once. This CDR3 is 12 amino acids long. V dropped 4 bases and J dropped 7 bases, with 14 bases sitting between them. CDR1 is SQVTM and CDR2 is ANQGSEA in the germline V gene. The sequence was collected from a man aged 30-40 years who received the YFV17D yellow fever vaccine. The sample in question was PBMCs, obtained 15 days after the yellow fever booster vaccination. The chain recombines TRBV29-1 with TRBJ2-7; no clear D gene. The CDR3 DNA is TGCAGCGTTGTTTCAGATCTACAAGAGCAGTACTTC. This codes for CSVVSDLQEQYF.